Listed here are 27 T cell receptor beta chains from one sample, sequenced in a study of early stage breast cancer tumors. Sequenced by immunoSEQ multiplex PCR; TCRdb stores in-frame clones only, minus some. The data show roughly 5,400 clones, almost 70% seen once. The sequencing input was breast tumor tissue. These receptors all stem from a person aged 55 to 75 with breast cancer.

The count of this clone is one. J is TRBJ1-1 and V is TRBV18, with TRBD1 matching over 8 bases. The J segment lost 8 bases and the V segment lost 1 base, leaving 15 bases of the junction unmatched. The CDR3 covers 17 residues. Germline-derived CDR1 and CDR2 are KGHSH and LQKENI. The CDR3 sequence: CASSPLGGGQGAEEAFF. The CDR3 DNA sequence: TGTGCCAGCTCACCACTCGGGGGCGGACAGGGCGCGGAGGAAGCTTTCTTT. Combining the CDR3 with reference TRBV18 and TRBJ1-1 gives the whole variable domain NAGVMQNPRHLVRRRGQEARLRCSPMKGHSHVYWYRQLPEEGLKFMVYLQKENIIDESGMPKERFSAEFPKEGPSILRIQQVVRGDSAAYFCASSPLGGGQGAEEAFFGQGTRLTVV.

The V and J genes are TRBV6-5 and TRBJ2-1, with TRBD2 matching over 13 bases. This CDR3 contains 13 residues. The germline gives CDR1 MNHEY, CDR2 SVGAGI. After removal of 8 bases from V and 10 bases from J, the junction contained 5 bases not matched to a gene. This chain's CDR3 is CASWTSGGFEQFF. CDR3 coding DNA: TGTGCCAGCTGGACTAGCGGGGGCTTCGAGCAGTTCTTC.

The chain recombines TRBV5-1 with TRBJ2-5; 9 bases align to TRBD2. V lost 4 bases and J lost 3; bases outside the gene matches: 7. The CDR3 has 15 residues. The germline V gene has CDR1 SGHRS and CDR2 YFSETQ. The CDR3 nucleotides are TGCGCCAGCAGCGATGGACTAGCGTATGAAGAGACCCAGTACTTC. Its translation is CASSDGLAYEETQYF.

This clone was recorded only once. The J gene is TRBJ2-4, the V gene TRBV9, with D perhaps matching TRBD1 or TRBD2 (5 bases each). V shed 3 bases and J shed 6 bases, with 13 bases lying between them. Germline V gives CDR1 SGDLS, CDR2 YYNGEE. The CDR3 runs 14 residues. The CDR3 sequence is CASSGRGAGNIQYF. The CDR3 nucleotides read TGTGCCAGCAGCGGGCGAGGGGCGGGAAACATTCAGTACTTC. Full variable domain (remainder filled in from reference TRBV9 and TRBJ2-4): DSGVTQTPKHLITATGQRVTLRCSPRSGDLSVYWYQQSLDQGLQFLIQYYNGEERAKGNILERFSAQQFPDLHSELNLSSLELGDSALYFCASSGRGAGNIQYFGAGTRLSVL.

The chain employs TRBV27 and TRBJ2-5, with D hard to call. Trimming shortened V by 5 bases and J by 4 bases, and 17 bases separated the two germline ends. Looked up from germline, CDR1 is MNHEY and CDR2 is SMNVEV (reference sequence). This CDR3 comprises 15 residues. The chain's CDR3 is CASSLALRHGETQYF. CDR3 coding DNA: TGTGCCAGCAGTCTGGCCCTAAGGCACGGAGAGACCCAGTACTTC.

This clone has a handful of counts. V gene TRBV11-2 combines with J gene TRBJ2-1; 8 nucleotides agree with TRBD2. Trimming cost V 7 bases and J 2 bases; bases outside gene matches: 4. The CDR3 totals 14 residues. Germline-derived CDR1 and CDR2 are SGHAT and FQNNGV. The CDR3 bases are TGTGCCAGCATCCCGGGACTAGCCTACAATGAGCAGTTCTTC. It is translated as CASIPGLAYNEQFF.

The chain links TRBV5-1 to TRBJ2-7; 11 bases line up with TRBD1. The ends lost 5 bases at V and 7 bases at J; junction bases unmatched: 14. The CDR3 runs to 16 residues. Germline assignment: CDR1 SGHRS and CDR2 YFSETQ. The CDR3 region has the DNA TGCGCCAGCAGACACCGACCTGGACAGGGGGCGTGGGAGCAGTACTTC. Protein product: CASRHRPGQGAWEQYF.

The V call is TRBV4-1, the J call TRBJ1-2; 7 bases map to TRBD1. The CDR3 is 19 residues long. Germline CDR1 and CDR2: MGHRA and YSYEKL. Unmatched junction bases numbered 21, after V lost 2 bases and J lost 6 bases. The CDR3 here is CASSQPPDRSFAGGHGYTF. The DNA of the CDR3 is TGCGCCAGCAGCCAACCCCCGGACAGGTCTTTCGCTGGCGGCCATGGCTACACCTTC.

CDR3 protein: CATVLSSYEQYF. CDR3 DNA: TGTGCCACGGTGTTGAGCTCCTACGAGCAGTACTTC. V usage is TRBV6-1 and J usage is TRBJ2-7, with unresolved D. Germline loops: CDR1 MNHNS, CDR2 SASEGT. The CDR3 consists of 12 residues. V was shortened by 10 bases and J by 0 bases, with 10 bases between the two germline ends.

This clone was counted a few times. CDR3 amino acids: CASSPTREHGGHNTEAFF. The DNA of the CDR3 is TGTGCCAGCAGCCCGACCCGCGAACATGGAGGGCACAACACTGAAGCTTTCTTT. The V call is TRBV13, the J call TRBJ1-1; D is ambiguous. Germline CDR1 PRHDT, CDR2 FYEKMQ (reference sequence). The V gene lost 5 bases and the J gene lost 2 bases, with 24 bases spanning the gap. CDR3 length equals 18 residues. The whole variable domain, filled in from reference TRBV13 and TRBJ1-1, reads AAGVIQSPRHLIKEKRETATLKCYPIPRHDTVYWYQQGPGQDPQFLISFYEKMQSDKGSIPDRFSAQQFSDYHSELNMSSLELGDSALYFCASSPTREHGGHNTEAFFGQGTRLTVV.

CDR3 sequence reads: CASSVGVAANEKLFF. The CDR3 coding sequence is TGTGCCAGCAGCGTAGGGGTAGCGGCTAATGAAAAACTGTTTTTT. The chain employs TRBV9 and TRBJ1-4; D unresolved. V gave up 0 bases and J gave up 3 bases, with 9 bases separating them. CDR1 and CDR2 from the germline V gene are SGDLS and YYNGEE. CDR3 length equals 15 residues.

CDR3 protein: CASNPGGAAGGELFF. The CDR3 DNA is TGTGCCAGCAACCCGGGCGGGGCGGCAGGCGGGGAGCTGTTTTTT. The chain links TRBV28 to TRBJ2-2; tentatively, D is TRBD2 (6 bases). CDR3 size: 15 residues. V was trimmed by 7 bases and J by 7 bases, leaving 19 bases between them. Germline V gene lookup returns CDR1 MDHEN and CDR2 SYDVKM.

This clone turned up a few times. The CDR3 region is CASSPGTEIGTQYF. The CDR3 DNA sequence: TGTGCCAGCAGCCCAGGGACAGAGATAGGTACGCAGTATTTT. The V and J genes are TRBV14 and TRBJ2-3; 7 bases align to TRBD1. Per the germline V gene, CDR1 is SGHDN and CDR2 is FVKESK. Germline trimming cut 4 bases from V and 8 bases from J; bases unmatched to any gene: 9. CDR3 length: 14 amino acids.

This clone was observed a handful of times. J is TRBJ2-5 and V is TRBV5-1, with D hard to call. CDR1 is SGHRS, CDR2 YFSETQ, per germline. The CDR3 totals 14 residues. V was cut by 5 bases and J by 5 bases, with 16 bases left in between. The CDR3 reads CASSKGMPPETQYF. Written as DNA, the CDR3 is TGCGCCAGCAGTAAAGGCATGCCCCCGGAGACCCAGTACTTC.

V usage is TRBV5-4 and J usage is TRBJ1-4; D not certain. V lost 2 bases and J lost 10, with 9 bases in between. The CDR3 contains 12 residues. The germline V gene has CDR1 SGHNT and CDR2 YYREEE (reference sequence). CDR3 in DNA: TGTGCCAGCAGCTTTTACAGTGGAAAACTGTTTTTT. Translated, it gives CASSFYSGKLFF. Looking up the rest from reference TRBV5-4 and TRBJ1-4 gives the full variable domain: ETGVTQSPTHLIKTRGQQVTLRCSSQSGHNTVSWYQQALGQGPQFIFQYYREEENGRGNFPPRFSGLQFPNYSSELNVNALELDDSALYLCASSFYSGKLFFGSGTQLSVL.

V gene TRBV4-1 combines with J gene TRBJ2-7; either TRBD1 or TRBD2 may supply D (5 bases each). V lost 1 base to trimming and J lost 4 bases, with 17 bases between them. Germline-derived CDR1 and CDR2 are MGHRA and YSYEKL. The CDR3 extends over 16 amino acids. CDR3 region: CASSQAFRGSGYEQYF. DNA for the CDR3: TGCGCCAGCAGCCAAGCATTTCGGGGCTCGGGTTACGAGCAGTACTTC.

This clone was counted once. The V gene is TRBV6-5, the J gene TRBJ2-1, with D possibly TRBD2 on 5 matching bases. With 11 bases removed from V and 0 bases from J, the gap between germline ends came to 17 bases. From germline, CDR1 is MNHEY and CDR2 SVGAGI. The CDR3 covers 15 residues. The CDR3 DNA reads TGTGCCTACTGTGGAGGACGGAGCTCCTACAATGAGCAGTTCTTC. This encodes CAYCGGRSSYNEQFF.

The rearrangement uses TRBV10-3 and TRBJ1-5; no definite D call. CDR1 is ENHRY and CDR2 is SYGVKD in the germline V gene. Trimming removed 1 base at V and 0 bases at J, with 4 bases between. This CDR3 is 14 amino acids long. CDR3 DNA: TGTGCCATCAGTGAGTACTATAGCAATCAGCCCCAGCATTTT. The encoded protein is CAISEYYSNQPQHF.

The chain carries TRBV4-2 and TRBJ2-1; no clear D. Germline V gene data show CDR1 as LGHNA and CDR2 as YNFKEQ. Trimming cost V 0 bases and J 11 bases, with 11 bases left between them. CDR3 size: 13 residues. The CDR3 nucleotides are TGTGCCAGCAGCCAAGATTGGGGTACTCAGCAGTTCTTC. Translating gives CASSQDWGTQQFF.

The chain uses TRBV7-2 and TRBJ2-2, with TRBD1 identical over 12 bases. The V and J ends lost 6 bases and 4 bases, in that order; junction bases with no gene match: 6. The CDR3 sequence is 16 residues long. Germline CDR1 SGHTA, CDR2 FQGNSA. CDR3 DNA sequence: TGTGCCAGCAGGCCGGGACAGGGGGCGCTCACCGGGGAGCTGTTTTTT. It yields the protein CASRPGQGALTGELFF.

This clone has only a few counts. The V call is TRBV10-3, the J call TRBJ1-1, with 7 bases that match TRBD1. Trimming cost V 10 bases and J 0 bases; bases outside gene matches: 8. CDR1 and CDR2 from the germline V gene are ENHRY and SYGVKD. CDR3 length: 14 residues. CDR3 bases: TGTGCCACTGAGACAGGGTTCATGAACACTGAAGCTTTCTTT. Translating gives CATETGFMNTEAFF.

The chain couples TRBV4-2 to TRBJ2-4, with 11 bases that match TRBD2. CDR1 and CDR2 from the germline V gene are LGHNA and YNFKEQ. Losses at the gene ends were 1 base for V and 0 bases for J; bases not matched to a gene: 5. This CDR3 comprises 18 residues. CDR3 bases: TGTGCCAGCAGCCAAGGAACTAGCGGGAGTGTAGCCAAAAACATTCAGTACTTC. Protein sequence: CASSQGTSGSVAKNIQYF.

This sequence joins TRBV4-2 and TRBJ1-2; TRBD1 agrees at 7 bases. The germline V gene encodes CDR1 LGHNA and CDR2 YNFKEQ. The CDR3 totals 17 residues. With V trimmed by 0 bases and J by 8 bases, 15 bases remained unmatched. The chain's CDR3 is CASSQDRAQGQLLGYTF. CDR3 sequence (DNA): TGTGCCAGCAGCCAAGATAGAGCACAGGGACAGTTACTGGGCTACACCTTC.

In its sample, this clone was seen once. This chain connects TRBV9 to TRBJ1-5; no reliable D call. With 0 bases removed from V and 5 bases from J, the gap between germline ends came to 6 bases. This CDR3 spans 13 amino acids. The germline V gene has CDR1 SGDLS and CDR2 YYNGEE. The CDR3 region has the DNA TGTGCCAGCAGCGTAGCAGTAGATCAGCCCCAGCATTTT. Its protein is CASSVAVDQPQHF.

This CDR3 reads CASSDFGHYEQYF. Written as DNA, the CDR3 is TGTGCCAGCAGTGACTTCGGGCACTACGAGCAGTACTTC. This rearrangement joins TRBV6-1 to TRBJ2-7, with unresolved D. The length of the CDR3 is 13 residues. Germline V gene lookup returns CDR1 MNHNS and CDR2 SASEGT. V dropped 3 bases and J dropped 3 bases, with 9 bases sitting between them.

The chain carries TRBV5-4 and TRBJ2-7; D is uncertain. The germline CDR1 and CDR2 sequences are SGHNT and YYREEE (reference sequence). The CDR3 extends over 13 amino acids. Trimming pared 5 bases from V and 0 bases from J, leaving 9 bases between. CDR3 protein: CASRGPGSYEQYF. The CDR3 coding sequence is TGTGCCAGCAGGGGTCCGGGCTCCTACGAGCAGTACTTC.

This clone was observed once. The chain couples TRBV30 to TRBJ2-7, with D uncertain. The CDR3 covers 13 residues. Germline loops: CDR1 GTSNPN, CDR2 SVGIG (reference sequence). The V and J ends lost 1 base and 6 bases respectively, with 13 bases between them. CDR3 coding DNA: TGTGCCTGGAGTGATGCTGCCCCCGTCGAGCAGTACTTC. It codes for CAWSDAAPVEQYF.